A selection of T cell receptor beta chains follows, all from one sample in a study of CD8+ T cells in alopecia areata. The repertoire was sequenced with immunoSEQ multiplex PCR; TCRdb's copy has only in-frame clones and lacks some. The sample includes 110,000 or so clones, roughly two fifths of them seen just once. The sample comprised CD4+ T cells sorted from blood. The receptor set was obtained from a human donor with alopecia areata. Each CDR3 is given with its conserved first and last residue. The order of the fields is clone size, J gene, D gene, V gene, CDR3 DNA, CDR3 protein. D genes are given only for firm matches. Only some rows state a clone size, as once, few, many or a class for expanded clones.

few	TRBJ2-7	TRBD1	TRBV7-2	TGTGCCAGCAGTGTCGTCGTTCGTAGGACAGGGGAAGGTTCCTACGAGCAGTACTTC	CASSVVVRRTGEGSYEQYF
.	TRBJ2-5	.	TRBV7-2	TGTGCCAGCAGCTTTGCCAGGGAGACCCAGTACTTC	CASSFARETQYF
few	TRBJ1-3	.	TRBV28	TGTGCCAGCATTGAACAGGAGACTGGAAACACCATATATTTT	CASIEQETGNTIYF
.	TRBJ2-7	.	TRBV15	TGTGCCACCAGCAGAGCCATAGGGGAGGGGGGCGAGCAGTACTTC	CATSRAIGEGGEQYF
.	TRBJ1-2	.	TRBV20-1	TGCAGTGCTACAAGTCCGTATGGCTACACCTTC	CSATSPYGYTF
.	TRBJ2-5	TRBD1	TRBV7-6	TGTGCCAGCAGCCCGGGACAGAAAGAGACCCAGTACTTC	CASSPGQKETQYF
few	TRBJ2-3	.	TRBV7-3	TGTGCCAGCAGCTTAAATCCAGCGACTAGCACAGATACGCAGTATTTT	CASSLNPATSTDTQYF
.	TRBJ2-1	.	TRBV4-3	TGCGCCAGCAGCCCGAGGGTAGCAGGTGGGCGCAATGAGCAGTTCTTC	CASSPRVAGGRNEQFF
.	TRBJ1-5	.	TRBV30	TGTGCCTGGAGCGAGATAGATAGCAATCAGCCCCAGCATTTT	CAWSEIDSNQPQHF
.	TRBJ2-7	.	TRBV5-1	TGCGCCAGCAGGCCCGAAATAATTGGGGAGCAGTACTTC	CASRPEIIGEQYF
.	TRBJ2-7	TRBD1	TRBV30	TGTGCCTGGAAAAATGACAGGGGAACCTACGAGCAGTACTTC	CAWKNDRGTYEQYF
few	TRBJ2-5	.	TRBV29-1	TGCAGCGTTGAAGAAGTACAAGAGACCCAGTACTTC	CSVEEVQETQYF
.	TRBJ2-7	TRBD2	TRBV29-1	TGCAGCGTTAAGCGGACTAGCGCCTACGAGCAGTACTTC	CSVKRTSAYEQYF
.	TRBJ2-2	.	TRBV7-2	TGTGCCAGCAGCTTACCACTCGGGGAGCTGTTTTTT	CASSLPLGELFF
.	TRBJ2-5	.	TRBV28	TGTGCCAGCAGTTTCCCAGGAGGGACCCAGTACTTC	CASSFPGGTQYF
few	TRBJ2-2	TRBD2	TRBV4-2	TGTGCCAGCAGCCAAGAGGGAGCGGGGGTTCTGGGCGGGGAGCTGTTTTTT	CASSQEGAGVLGGELFF
few	TRBJ1-2	.	TRBV29-1	TGCAGCGTTGAATCTGGAGCTGGCTACACCTTC	CSVESGAGYTF
.	TRBJ1-2	.	TRBV30	TGTGCCTGGACCGCCCCGGGGGCTGGCTACACCTTC	CAWTAPGAGYTF
.	TRBJ2-5	.	TRBV9	TGTGCCAGCAGCGTAGTCGGGGGGCAGAGCGAGACCCAGTACTTC	CASSVVGGQSETQYF
.	TRBJ2-5	TRBD1	TRBV11-2	TGTGCCAGCAGCTTCCTAAGGGGACAGCAAGAGACCCAGTACTTC	CASSFLRGQQETQYF
few	TRBJ2-1	.	TRBV11-3	TGTGCCAGCAGCTACGTGACCAGGGGCAATGAGCAGTTCTTC	CASSYVTRGNEQFF
.	TRBJ1-4	.	TRBV6-6	TGTGCCAGCAGGTTGGATGAAAAACTGTTTTTT	CASRLDEKLFF
few	TRBJ1-5	.	TRBV30	TGTGCCTGGAGTGTACGGGGAGGCAGAGCTGATCAGCCCCAGCATTTT	CAWSVRGGRADQPQHF
few	TRBJ2-1	TRBD1	TRBV5-1	TGCGCCAGCAGCTTGGCCCGGACAGGGTCCAATGAGCAGTTCTTC	CASSLARTGSNEQFF
.	TRBJ2-1	.	TRBV30	TGTGCCTGGAGCAGGGAAACCCGCTCCAATGAGCAGTTCTTC	CAWSRETRSNEQFF
.	TRBJ2-4	.	TRBV20-1	TGCAGTGCTAGACGACAGGCTGTGGAGTACTTC	CSARRQAVEYF
.	TRBJ2-3	TRBD1	TRBV7-9	TGTGCCAGCAGCCCCCCCCCGGGACAGAGCACAGATACGCAGTATTTT	CASSPPPGQSTDTQYF
.	TRBJ2-1	TRBD2	TRBV4-2	TGTGCCAGCAGTACCGGGACTAGGATGCCTCCTGAGCAGTTCTTC	CASSTGTRMPPEQFF
.	TRBJ2-7	.	TRBV7-6	TGTGCCAGCAGCTTAGCGGGCAGGGGCGACGAGCAGTACTTC	CASSLAGRGDEQYF
few	TRBJ2-1	TRBD2	TRBV5-1	TGCGCCAGCAGCTTGGGGGAGGGCCATGAGCAGTTCTTC	CASSLGEGHEQFF
many	TRBJ2-7	TRBD2	TRBV4-1	TGCGCCAGCAGCAGCCCTAGCGGGGGGACGTACGAGCAGTACTTC	CASSSPSGGTYEQYF
.	TRBJ2-1	TRBD1	TRBV30	TGTGCCTGGAGTGTGGACAGGGGGCTCAATGAGCAGTTCTTC	CAWSVDRGLNEQFF
few	TRBJ1-1	.	TRBV19	TGTGCCAGTAGTGGCAGAAACACTGAAGCTTTCTTT	CASSGRNTEAFF
few	TRBJ2-7	TRBD2	TRBV4-2	TGTGCCAGCAGTCGTGGGGTAGGCGGGGGGGCCGGACACGAGCAGTACTTC	CASSRGVGGGAGHEQYF
.	TRBJ2-1	TRBD2	TRBV19	TGTGCCAGTAGTATGGTAGCGGGGGGCCACAATGAGCAGTTCTTC	CASSMVAGGHNEQFF
.	TRBJ2-2	.	TRBV29-1	TGCAGCGTTGAAGAGATAGGGCAGAACACCGGGGAGCTGTTTTTT	CSVEEIGQNTGELFF
.	TRBJ1-4	TRBD1	TRBV2	TGTGCCAGCAGGGCGGGACAGGGGTTGGGAAAACTGTTTTTT	CASRAGQGLGKLFF
.	TRBJ2-7	TRBD2	TRBV15	TGTGCCACCAGCAGCGCTAGCGGATCCTACGAGCAGTACTTC	CATSSASGSYEQYF
.	TRBJ1-1	.	TRBV5-1	TGCGCCAGCAGCTTTTTGGGGGCCACTGAAGCTTTCTTT	CASSFLGATEAFF
.	TRBJ2-7	TRBD1	TRBV7-9	TGTGCCAGCAGCTTAGTAGGACAGGGCTACGAGCAGTACTTC	CASSLVGQGYEQYF
.	TRBJ2-7	TRBD1	TRBV29-1	TGCAGCGTGGGGCCCGGGACAGGGGGCCAGTACTTC	CSVGPGTGGQYF
.	TRBJ2-7	.	TRBV6-5	TGTGCCAGCAGTTATGGGTGGGTAGGGCACGAGCAGTACTTC	CASSYGWVGHEQYF
.	TRBJ2-6	.	TRBV2	TGTGCCAGCAGTGATTCGGCTGGGGCCAACGTCCTGACTTTC	CASSDSAGANVLTF
.	TRBJ2-7	.	TRBV5-6	TGTGCCAGCAGCCAGGACAACCTATACGAGCAGTACTTC	CASSQDNLYEQYF
few	TRBJ2-3	TRBD2	TRBV5-1	TGCGCCAGCAGCCCGCGGGGGTCATCCAAAGATACGCAGTATTTT	CASSPRGSSKDTQYF